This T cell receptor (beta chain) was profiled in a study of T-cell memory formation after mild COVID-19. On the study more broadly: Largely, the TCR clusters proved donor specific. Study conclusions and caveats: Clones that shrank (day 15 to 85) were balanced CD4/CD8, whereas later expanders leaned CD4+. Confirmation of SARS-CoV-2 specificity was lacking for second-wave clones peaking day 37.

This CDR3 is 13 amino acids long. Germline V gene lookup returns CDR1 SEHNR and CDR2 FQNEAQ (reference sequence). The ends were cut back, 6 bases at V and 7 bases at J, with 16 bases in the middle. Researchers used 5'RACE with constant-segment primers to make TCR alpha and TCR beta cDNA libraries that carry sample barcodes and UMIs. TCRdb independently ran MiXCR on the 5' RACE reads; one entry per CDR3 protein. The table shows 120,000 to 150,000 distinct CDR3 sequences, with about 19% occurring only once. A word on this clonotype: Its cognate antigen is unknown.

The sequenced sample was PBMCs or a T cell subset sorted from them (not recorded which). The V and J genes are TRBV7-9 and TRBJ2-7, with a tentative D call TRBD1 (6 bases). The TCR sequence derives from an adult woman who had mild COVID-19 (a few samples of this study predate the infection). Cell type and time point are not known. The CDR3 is CASSLTARGEQYF. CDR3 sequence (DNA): TGTGCCAGCAGTTTGACAGCCAGGGGAGAGCAGTACTTC.